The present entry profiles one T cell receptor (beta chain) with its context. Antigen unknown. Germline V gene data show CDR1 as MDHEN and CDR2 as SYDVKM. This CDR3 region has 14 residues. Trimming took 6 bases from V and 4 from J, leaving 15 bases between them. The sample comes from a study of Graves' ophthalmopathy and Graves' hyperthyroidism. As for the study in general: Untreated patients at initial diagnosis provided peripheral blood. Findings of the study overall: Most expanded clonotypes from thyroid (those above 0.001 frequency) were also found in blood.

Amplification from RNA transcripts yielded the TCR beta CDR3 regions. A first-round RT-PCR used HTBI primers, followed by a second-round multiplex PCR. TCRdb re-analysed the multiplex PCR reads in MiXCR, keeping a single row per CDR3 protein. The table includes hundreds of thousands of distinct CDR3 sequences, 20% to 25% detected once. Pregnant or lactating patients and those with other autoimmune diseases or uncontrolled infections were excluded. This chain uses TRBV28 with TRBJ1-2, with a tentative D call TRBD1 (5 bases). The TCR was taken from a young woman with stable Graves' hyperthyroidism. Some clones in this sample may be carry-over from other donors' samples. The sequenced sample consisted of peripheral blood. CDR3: CASSRRGAVYGYTF. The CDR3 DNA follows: TGTGCCAGCAGCCGTCGAGGGGCGGTCTATGGCTACACCTTC.